The text below deals with one T cell receptor (beta chain). Produced via immunoSEQ multiplex PCR; TCRdb's table is partial and in-frame only. Of 700,000 or so clones in the sample, approximately 83% were seen once. The germline V and J ends were trimmed by 4 bases and 0 bases, with 22 bases remaining between them. This CDR3 contains 18 residues. The germline V gene has CDR1 SGHTA and CDR2 FQGNSA. This entry is derived from a study of shared T cell receptors in the human thymus. These data were likewise used in another study, on human thymus T cells.

Material for sequencing was thymocytes. This clonotype originated in a girl under three years old with a congenital heart defect. V is TRBV7-2 and J is TRBJ2-7, with TRBD1 as a possible D gene (6 bases). CDR3 loop: CASSSRGATEQSSYEQYF. The CDR3 DNA is TGTGCCAGCAGCTCCAGGGGTGCCACGGAACAGAGCTCCTACGAGCAGTACTTC.